The T cell receptor (beta chain) under discussion was sequenced for a study of identical twins. Findings of the study overall: Modeled out-of-frame TCR alpha sharing in monozygotic twins fell below observed levels.

In every case, the donor was a healthy Caucasian. Template switching created a universal primer site, and the cDNA included unique molecular identifiers. TCRdb re-analysed the 5' RACE reads in MiXCR, keeping a single row per CDR3 protein. The table shows roughly 250,000 distinct CDR3 sequences, with around 6.6% occurring only once. The sample holds a few counts of this clonotype. Its antigen is unidentified. In addition, the sample was reused for a study of yellow fever vaccine responses in identical twins.

The sequenced sample was memory (CD45RO+) T cells sorted from blood. The sequence derives from a woman in her late teens or twenties in good health.

The CDR3 nucleotides read TGTGCCAGCAGCTTAGGTGTGGCGGGAGAGTCCTACAATGAGCAGTTCTTC. Encoded protein: CASSLGVAGESYNEQFF. The chain employs TRBV11-3 and TRBJ2-1; 7 bases align to TRBD2. The CDR3 has 17 residues. The germline CDR1 and CDR2 sequences are SGHNT and YENEEA. Germline trimming cut 1 base from V and 1 base from J; bases unmatched to any gene: 7.